In its sample, the clone carrying this TCR beta chain was seen a few times. Then a second PCR, running about 6 to 12 cycles, was carried out with a sample-barcoded 5' primer and a J-beta primer mix. TCRdb processed the 5' RACE reads anew with MiXCR; each CDR3 protein has one entry. The sample lists more than 1,400,000 distinct CDR3 sequences, approximately 42% occurring once. This sample stems from a study of blood T cells in healthy people across ages. Each sample gave at least 7 million isolated PBMCs. Trimming at V came to 5 bases and at J to 3 bases, leaving 7 bases not matched to a gene. The CDR3 sequence is 15 residues long. Germline V gene lookup returns CDR1 SGHTA and CDR2 FQGNSA.

Material for sequencing was blood. The TCR originated in a woman between 18 and 29 years old in good health. V usage is TRBV7-2 and J usage is TRBJ2-1, with 7 positions matching TRBD2. CDR3 sequence reads: CASSGSGINYNEQFF. The CDR3 DNA reads as TGTGCCAGCAGCGGGAGCGGGATAAACTACAATGAGCAGTTCTTC.